The source of this T cell receptor beta chain is a study of blood T cells in healthy people across ages. Study-wide findings and caveats: Unknown donor CMV status possibly confounded expanded clonotype changes. Measured against age, TCR beta diversity per million T cells decreased in a roughly linear manner.

A second PCR of roughly 7 to 11 cycles used a sample-barcoded 5' primer and a J-beta primer mix. Using its own MiXCR run on the 5' RACE reads, TCRdb lists one record per CDR3 protein. The sample shows some 1.5 million distinct CDR3 sequences, approximately 30% of them seen only once. It was approximately 9 milliliters of peripheral blood that were drawn from each donor. This CDR3 is built from 14 residues. Germline V lookup: CDR1 SGHTA, CDR2 FQGNSA. In the case of this clonotype: The antigen is not known. Its ends do not fully match the called genes, so a read error is possible.

This sequence joins TRBV7-2 and TRBJ2-5; D remains unclear. The sample consisted of blood. This TCR was sampled from a woman under 40 in good health. The CDR3 DNA follows: TGTGCCAACAGCTACGAAACCCTACAAGAGACCCAGTACTTC. The encoded protein is CANSYETLQETQYF.